The source of this T cell receptor (beta chain) is a study of HIV-infected patients and healthy controls. This clonotype came up many times. Its target is not known. Antiretroviral therapy had run roughly three months, about 14 weeks, before follow-up blood collection. All unsorted peripheral T cells were captured because whole blood was used without fractionation. About 540 ng RNA was reverse transcribed with alpha and beta constant-region primers. Alpha and beta chain libraries were made separately by chain-specific third strand synthesis with multiplexing indices. TCRdb re-called the 5' RACE reads through MiXCR, storing one row per CDR3 protein. The table includes 14,000 or so distinct CDR3 sequences, more than 10% detected once. The germline V gene has CDR1 SGHRS and CDR2 YFSETQ. V shed 0 bases and J shed 0 bases, with 10 bases lying between them. The length of the CDR3 is 15 residues. General study results and limits: MAIT alpha-chain CDR3s were frequent in healthy controls, depleted in HIV+.

V usage is TRBV5-1 and J usage is TRBJ2-7; D may be TRBD1 (6 bases). The sequenced sample was blood, obtained during antiretroviral therapy. The receptor comes from an adult with HIV infection. The donor label of this sample is uncertain. The CDR3 sequence is CASSLVGQSSYEQYF. In DNA, the CDR3 is TGCGCCAGCAGCTTGGTCGGACAGAGCTCCTACGAGCAGTACTTC. Filled out from reference TRBV5-1 and TRBJ2-7, the complete variable domain reads KAGVTQTPRYLIKTRGQQVTLSCSPISGHRSVSWYQQTPGQGLQFLFEYFSETQRNKGNFPGRFSGRQFSNSRSEMNVSTLELGDSALYLCASSLVGQSSYEQYFGPGTRLTVT.